A selection of T cell receptor beta chains follows, all from one sample in a study of HIV-infected patients and healthy controls. Each CDR3 protein gets one entry after TCRdb re-called the 5' RACE reads with MiXCR. The sample includes over 15,000 distinct CDR3 sequences, approximately 9.6% of them seen just once. Sequenced: blood. The receptor set was obtained from an adult in good health. Each CDR3 is given with its conserved first and last residue. D genes are given only for firm matches. Clone size is given for some rows only: seen once, a few or many times, or a class if the clone is expanded.

j_gene: TRBJ1-5
v_gene: TRBV19
d_gene: TRBD1
abundance: many
CDR3aa: CASTGTGRGQPQHF
CDR3nt: TGTGCCAGTACTGGGACAGGCCGCGGCCAGCCCCAGCATTTT

j_gene: TRBJ1-5
v_gene: TRBV18
d_gene: TRBD1
abundance: -
CDR3aa: CASSTGGNQPQHF
CDR3nt: TGTGCCAGCTCCACAGGGGGGAATCAGCCCCAGCATTTT

j_gene: TRBJ1-2
v_gene: TRBV18
d_gene: -
abundance: many
CDR3aa: CASSLDGQSYGYTF
CDR3nt: TGTGCCAGCTCACTCGACGGGCAAAGCTATGGCTACACCTTC

j_gene: TRBJ2-1
v_gene: TRBV3-1
d_gene: -
abundance: many
CDR3aa: CASSQDARNEQFF
CDR3nt: TGTGCCAGCAGCCAAGATGCTCGCAATGAGCAGTTCTTC

j_gene: TRBJ2-7
v_gene: TRBV20-1
d_gene: -
abundance: many
CDR3aa: CSANEPGLPSYEQYF
CDR3nt: TGCAGTGCCAACGAACCGGGACTGCCCTCCTACGAGCAGTACTTC

j_gene: TRBJ1-1
v_gene: TRBV6-2/TRBV6-3
d_gene: -
abundance: many
CDR3aa: CASIGDGTEAFF
CDR3nt: TGTGCCAGCATCGGGGATGGCACTGAAGCTTTCTTT

j_gene: TRBJ2-3
v_gene: TRBV20-1
d_gene: TRBD1
abundance: few
CDR3aa: CSANLIGGPGTSQYF
CDR3nt: TGCAGTGCTAACTTGATAGGGGGCCCCGGGACGTCGCAGTATTTT

j_gene: TRBJ2-1
v_gene: TRBV11-2
d_gene: -
abundance: medium-sized
CDR3aa: CASSYGRFGEQFF
CDR3nt: TGTGCCAGCAGCTATGGTAGGTTTGGTGAGCAGTTCTTC

j_gene: TRBJ1-1
v_gene: TRBV28
d_gene: -
abundance: many
CDR3aa: CASTSTRRVTEAFF
CDR3nt: TGTGCCAGCACCTCAACGAGACGGGTCACTGAAGCTTTCTTT

j_gene: TRBJ2-7
v_gene: TRBV11-2
d_gene: -
abundance: many
CDR3aa: CASSLETYEQYF
CDR3nt: TGTGCCAGCAGCTTAGAAACCTACGAGCAGTACTTC

j_gene: TRBJ1-2
v_gene: TRBV18
d_gene: -
abundance: -
CDR3aa: CASSREDTNYGYTF
CDR3nt: TGTGCCAGCTCCCGCGAGGACACCAACTATGGCTACACCTTC

j_gene: TRBJ2-7
v_gene: TRBV6-1
d_gene: -
abundance: many
CDR3aa: CASSETWERGYEQYF
CDR3nt: TGTGCCAGCAGTGAAACCTGGGAGCGTGGCTACGAGCAGTACTTC

j_gene: TRBJ1-2
v_gene: TRBV18
d_gene: -
abundance: -
CDR3aa: CASSPPQASYGYTF
CDR3nt: TGTGCCAGCTCACCACCCCAGGCCTCCTATGGCTACACCTTC

j_gene: TRBJ2-5
v_gene: TRBV5-1
d_gene: -
abundance: medium-sized
CDR3aa: CASSLAGARQETQYF
CDR3nt: TGCGCCAGCAGCTTGGCGGGGGCCCGCCAAGAGACCCAGTACTTC

j_gene: TRBJ2-1
v_gene: TRBV4-3
d_gene: -
abundance: few
CDR3aa: CASSQDRGASSYNEQFF
CDR3nt: TGCGCCAGCAGCCAAGATCGGGGCGCCAGCTCCTACAATGAGCAGTTCTTC

j_gene: TRBJ2-3
v_gene: TRBV10-3
d_gene: TRBD2
abundance: -
CDR3aa: CATAPLAGGTDTQYF
CDR3nt: TGTGCCACGGCACCTTTAGCGGGAGGCACAGATACGCAGTATTTT

j_gene: TRBJ1-2
v_gene: TRBV12-3/TRBV12-4
d_gene: TRBD1
abundance: medium-sized
CDR3aa: CASSPHRGDYGYTF
CDR3nt: TGTGCCAGCAGCCCCCACAGGGGAGACTATGGCTACACCTTC

j_gene: TRBJ1-2
v_gene: TRBV28
d_gene: -
abundance: many
CDR3aa: CASSFIYGYTF
CDR3nt: TGTGCCAGCAGTTTTATCTATGGCTACACCTTC

j_gene: TRBJ2-7
v_gene: TRBV10-3
d_gene: TRBD1
abundance: many
CDR3aa: CAIALTGSSYEQYF
CDR3nt: TGTGCCATCGCGTTGACAGGGAGCTCCTACGAGCAGTACTTC

j_gene: TRBJ2-1
v_gene: TRBV6-5
d_gene: -
abundance: many
CDR3aa: CASSPTPVGIRFF
CDR3nt: TGTGCCAGCAGCCCTACCCCGGTGGGGATTAGGTTCTTC

j_gene: TRBJ1-1
v_gene: TRBV5-1
d_gene: -
abundance: many
CDR3aa: CASSLVVGSLNTEAFF
CDR3nt: TGCGCCAGCAGCTTGGTGGTCGGCAGCCTGAACACTGAAGCTTTCTTT

j_gene: TRBJ1-5
v_gene: TRBV6-2/TRBV6-3
d_gene: -
abundance: many
CDR3aa: CASSQEALNQPQHF
CDR3nt: TGTGCCAGCAGCCAGGAGGCCCTCAATCAGCCCCAGCATTTT

j_gene: TRBJ1-2
v_gene: TRBV7-2
d_gene: -
abundance: many
CDR3aa: CASSSGQPYGYTF
CDR3nt: TGTGCCAGCAGCTCCGGACAGCCCTATGGCTACACCTTC

j_gene: TRBJ2-1
v_gene: TRBV6-2/TRBV6-3
d_gene: -
abundance: few
CDR3aa: CASSYGSGRHPEQFF
CDR3nt: TGTGCCAGCAGTTACGGGTCAGGGAGGCACCCCGAGCAGTTCTTC

j_gene: TRBJ2-1
v_gene: TRBV24-1
d_gene: -
abundance: many
CDR3aa: CATSDFVGEAYNEQFF
CDR3nt: TGTGCCACCAGTGATTTTGTGGGGGAAGCCTACAATGAGCAGTTCTTC

j_gene: TRBJ2-5
v_gene: TRBV10-3
d_gene: -
abundance: many
CDR3aa: CAISEYAETQYF
CDR3nt: TGTGCCATCAGTGAGTACGCAGAGACCCAGTACTTC

j_gene: TRBJ1-5
v_gene: TRBV7-2
d_gene: -
abundance: many
CDR3aa: CASSLDRDQPQHF
CDR3nt: TGTGCCAGCAGCTTAGACAGGGATCAGCCCCAGCATTTT

j_gene: TRBJ2-1
v_gene: TRBV6-6
d_gene: TRBD2
abundance: many
CDR3aa: CASSYSTSGRAEQFF
CDR3nt: TGTGCCAGCAGTTACTCGACTAGCGGGAGAGCTGAGCAGTTCTTC

j_gene: TRBJ1-2
v_gene: TRBV3-1
d_gene: TRBD1
abundance: many
CDR3aa: CASSQLDRAGYGYTF
CDR3nt: TGTGCCAGCAGCCAACTCGACAGGGCTGGCTATGGCTACACCTTC

j_gene: TRBJ2-1
v_gene: TRBV29-1
d_gene: TRBD2
abundance: many
CDR3aa: CSVGAREMYNEQFF
CDR3nt: TGCAGCGTTGGCGCGCGGGAGATGTACAATGAGCAGTTCTTC

j_gene: TRBJ1-5
v_gene: TRBV20-1
d_gene: -
abundance: many
CDR3aa: CSASMDEGQPQHF
CDR3nt: TGCAGTGCTAGTATGGATGAAGGTCAGCCCCAGCATTTT

j_gene: TRBJ2-3
v_gene: TRBV28
d_gene: -
abundance: many
CDR3aa: CASSGSTDTQYF
CDR3nt: TGTGCCAGCAGCGGAAGCACAGATACGCAGTATTTT

j_gene: TRBJ2-2
v_gene: TRBV6-5
d_gene: -
abundance: medium-sized
CDR3aa: CASRMSHTGELFF
CDR3nt: TGTGCCAGCAGAATGTCCCACACCGGGGAGCTGTTTTTT

j_gene: TRBJ2-1
v_gene: TRBV13
d_gene: -
abundance: many
CDR3aa: CASSPGVSSYNEQFF
CDR3nt: TGTGCCAGCAGCCCTGGGGTAAGCTCCTACAATGAGCAGTTCTTC

j_gene: TRBJ2-1
v_gene: TRBV5-1
d_gene: TRBD2
abundance: -
CDR3aa: CASSLAGGEQFF
CDR3nt: TGCGCCAGCAGTTTAGCGGGAGGGGAGCAGTTCTTC

j_gene: TRBJ1-1
v_gene: TRBV20-1
d_gene: -
abundance: many
CDR3aa: CSARGEGVGSAEAFF
CDR3nt: TGCAGTGCTAGAGGCGAGGGGGTGGGGTCGGCTGAAGCTTTCTTT

j_gene: TRBJ2-3
v_gene: TRBV5-1
d_gene: -
abundance: many
CDR3aa: CASSFGELTDTQYF
CDR3nt: TGCGCCAGCAGCTTTGGGGAACTCACAGATACGCAGTATTTT

j_gene: TRBJ1-2
v_gene: TRBV30
d_gene: TRBD1
abundance: few
CDR3aa: CAWSRRQGGNYGYTF
CDR3nt: TGTGCCTGGAGTCGGCGGCAGGGGGGAAACTATGGCTACACCTTC

j_gene: TRBJ2-6
v_gene: TRBV12-3/TRBV12-4
d_gene: -
abundance: many
CDR3aa: CASSLDFRANVLTF
CDR3nt: TGTGCCAGCAGTTTAGATTTTAGGGCCAACGTCCTGACTTTC

j_gene: TRBJ1-2
v_gene: TRBV7-2
d_gene: TRBD1
abundance: many
CDR3aa: CASSSFRGQDGYTF
CDR3nt: TGTGCCAGCAGCTCCTTCCGGGGACAGGATGGCTACACCTTC

j_gene: TRBJ1-5
v_gene: TRBV7-8
d_gene: -
abundance: many
CDR3aa: CASSLYDSNQPQHF
CDR3nt: TGTGCCAGCAGCTTATACGATAGCAATCAGCCCCAGCATTTT

j_gene: TRBJ2-1
v_gene: TRBV20-1
d_gene: -
abundance: many
CDR3aa: CSARDVAGRLYNEQFF
CDR3nt: TGCAGTGCTAGAGATGTCGCGGGAAGACTTTACAATGAGCAGTTCTTC

j_gene: TRBJ1-4
v_gene: TRBV19
d_gene: TRBD1
abundance: -
CDR3aa: CASTKGQLNEKLFF
CDR3nt: TGTGCCAGTACCAAGGGACAGTTGAATGAAAAACTGTTTTTT

j_gene: TRBJ2-3
v_gene: TRBV4-1
d_gene: -
abundance: medium-sized
CDR3aa: CASSQVGGATDTQYF
CDR3nt: TGCGCCAGCAGCCAAGTAGGGGGGGCCACAGATACGCAGTATTTT

j_gene: TRBJ2-3
v_gene: TRBV18
d_gene: TRBD1
abundance: many
CDR3aa: CASSPGTDRYTQYF
CDR3nt: TGTGCCAGCTCACCAGGGACAGATCGATATACGCAGTATTTT

j_gene: TRBJ2-5
v_gene: TRBV6-5
d_gene: -
abundance: -
CDR3aa: CASSYSRPQGGETQYF
CDR3nt: TGTGCCAGCAGTTACTCGAGGCCGCAAGGAGGGGAGACCCAGTACTTC

j_gene: TRBJ1-1
v_gene: TRBV14
d_gene: -
abundance: many
CDR3aa: CASRASGVYTEAFF
CDR3nt: TGTGCCAGCAGGGCCTCGGGGGTCTACACTGAAGCTTTCTTT

j_gene: TRBJ1-1
v_gene: TRBV4-2
d_gene: TRBD1
abundance: medium-sized
CDR3aa: CASSQDGDRITEAFF
CDR3nt: TGTGCCAGCAGCCAAGATGGGGACAGGATCACTGAAGCTTTCTTT

j_gene: TRBJ2-1
v_gene: TRBV12-3/TRBV12-4
d_gene: TRBD2
abundance: few
CDR3aa: CASSRSGAPSYNEQFF
CDR3nt: TGTGCCAGCAGTAGGAGCGGGGCCCCCTCCTACAATGAGCAGTTCTTC

j_gene: TRBJ2-2
v_gene: TRBV12-3/TRBV12-4
d_gene: TRBD1
abundance: few
CDR3aa: CASSTGTGEGTGELFF
CDR3nt: TGTGCCAGCAGTACTGGGACAGGGGAAGGCACCGGGGAGCTGTTTTTT

j_gene: TRBJ2-3
v_gene: TRBV19
d_gene: -
abundance: -
CDR3aa: CASSKSGLLDGQYF
CDR3nt: TGTGCCAGTAGTAAGAGCGGCCTACTCGATGGGCAGTATTTT

j_gene: TRBJ2-2
v_gene: TRBV28
d_gene: TRBD1
abundance: -
CDR3aa: CASSLPGQPSGELFF
CDR3nt: TGTGCCAGCAGTCTGCCGGGACAGCCTTCCGGGGAGCTGTTTTTT

j_gene: TRBJ1-5
v_gene: TRBV6-2/TRBV6-3
d_gene: TRBD1
abundance: many
CDR3aa: CASSFTGEVQPQHF
CDR3nt: TGTGCCAGCAGTTTCACAGGGGAAGTTCAGCCCCAGCATTTT

j_gene: TRBJ2-3
v_gene: TRBV5-1
d_gene: -
abundance: many
CDR3aa: CASSLTARGASSTDTQYF
CDR3nt: TGCGCCAGCAGCTTGACTGCCCGGGGGGCATCCAGCACAGATACGCAGTATTTT

j_gene: TRBJ1-2
v_gene: TRBV12-3/TRBV12-4
d_gene: -
abundance: many
CDR3aa: CASRLMTAFYGYTF
CDR3nt: TGTGCCAGCAGACTGATGACAGCCTTCTATGGCTACACCTTC